These 23 T cell receptor beta chains came from one sample sequenced in a study of blood T cell repertoires in COVID-19. TCRdb's copy holds only in-frame clones and misses some; the assay was immunoSEQ multiplex PCR. The sample lists some 160,000 clones; around 90% were seen once. What was sequenced was peripheral blood. These receptors were obtained from a middle-aged man who had recovered from COVID-19.

The chain links TRBV7-8 to TRBJ1-2, with 7 nucleotides matching TRBD1. The CDR3 covers 17 residues. V shed 5 bases and J 4 bases; nucleotides not matched to a gene: 16. Germline CDR1 reads SGHVS; CDR2 reads FQNEAQ. This CDR3 is CASSRGGKTGDIYGYTF. CDR3 bases: TGTGCCAGCAGCCGAGGCGGAAAAACAGGGGACATCTATGGCTACACCTTC.

The chain is built from TRBV6-5 and TRBJ2-7, with D tentatively TRBD1 (7 bases). Trimming removed 2 bases from V and 0 bases from J, with 14 bases in between. Germline assignment: CDR1 MNHEY and CDR2 SVGAGI. The CDR3 contains 16 residues. As DNA, the CDR3 is TGTGCCAGCAGTTACGGTTTCCAGGGGGGCTCCTACGAGCAGTACTTC. Amino acids: CASSYGFQGGSYEQYF.

This rearrangement joins TRBV4-3 to TRBJ2-3; the D is unclear. Germline V gene data show CDR1 as LGHNA and CDR2 as YSLEER. Trimming shortened V by 0 bases and J by 1 base, and 11 bases separated the two germline ends. There are 16 residues in the CDR3. The CDR3 DNA reads as TGCGCCAGCAGCCAAGATACCTGGAGTGGCACAGATACGCAGTATTTT. It translates to CASSQDTWSGTDTQYF.

The chain links TRBV13 to TRBJ1-6, with D possibly TRBD1 on 6 matching bases. The CDR3 is made up of 15 amino acids. The V end was cut by 5 bases, the J end by 4 bases, with 12 bases between. The germline V gene has CDR1 PRHDT and CDR2 FYEKMQ (reference sequence). The CDR3 region is CASSGGWEYNSPLHF. CDR3 bases: TGTGCCAGCAGCGGGGGCTGGGAATATAATTCACCCCTCCACTTT. Looking up the rest from reference TRBV13 and TRBJ1-6 gives the full variable domain: AAGVIQSPRHLIKEKRETATLKCYPIPRHDTVYWYQQGPGQDPQFLISFYEKMQSDKGSIPDRFSAQQFSDYHSELNMSSLELGDSALYFCASSGGWEYNSPLHFGNGTRLTVT.

The chain employs TRBV27 and TRBJ2-1; D gene unclear. The V gene's germline CDR1 is MNHEY and CDR2 SMNVEV (reference sequence). The germline V and J ends were trimmed by 8 bases and 6 bases, with 5 bases remaining between them. The CDR3 loop spans 10 amino acids. The CDR3 is CASGPNEQFF. The CDR3 region has the DNA TGTGCCAGCGGGCCCAATGAGCAGTTCTTC.

This clone was seen more than once but under ten times. The V call is TRBV6-5, the J call TRBJ1-2, with 10 nucleotides matching TRBD1. J gave up 8 bases and V 0 bases, and 9 bases lay outside the gene matches. CDR1 MNHEY and CDR2 SVGAGI come from the germline V gene. The CDR3 covers 16 residues. CDR3 amino acids: CASSYSGTGDPRGYTF. CDR3 nucleotide sequence: TGTGCCAGCAGTTACTCGGGGACAGGGGATCCTAGAGGCTACACCTTC.

As regards this clone: Other nucleotide sequences from this sample produce the same CDR3. The rearrangement joins TRBV3-1 (or the pseudogene TRBV3-2) to TRBJ1-2, with D unresolved. This CDR3 has 13 amino acids. CDR1 is LGHDT, CDR2 YNNKEL, per germline (reference sequence). V dropped 0 bases and J dropped 1 base, with 3 bases sitting between them. CDR3 in DNA: TGTGCCAGCAGCCAAGATCATAACTATGGCTACACCTTC. Amino acid sequence: CASSQDHNYGYTF.

The sample holds a few counts of this clone. The chain has TRBV28 and TRBJ1-1, with a tentative D call TRBD1 (6 bases). The germline CDR1 and CDR2 sequences are MDHEN and SYDVKM. This CDR3 has 14 residues. The germline V and J ends were trimmed by 6 bases and 1 base, with 12 bases remaining between them. The CDR3 sequence is CASRRLTGNTEAFF. In DNA form, the CDR3 reads TGTGCCAGCAGGCGGCTGACAGGGAACACTGAAGCTTTCTTT.

The rearrangement links TRBV28 to TRBJ2-2; 10 nucleotides align to TRBD2. This CDR3 contains 19 residues. Germline V CDR1 and CDR2: MDHEN, SYDVKM. Losses at the gene ends were 6 bases for V and 6 bases for J; bases not matched to a gene: 19. CDR3 DNA: TGTGCCAGCAGGCCAGCTCGGCTAGCGGGAGAATTGAATGCCGGGGAGCTGTTTTTT. This gives the protein CASRPARLAGELNAGELFF.

In its sample, this clone was seen once. The rearrangement joins TRBV5-3 to TRBJ1-5, with 7 bases aligning to TRBD1. TRBV5-3 is an ORF; its function is uncertain. The CDR3 is 16 amino acids. Trimming cost V 4 bases and J 4 bases; bases outside gene matches: 11. Here the CDR3 DNA reads TGTGCCAGAAGCCTCCCAGGGGACAGCGAGAATCAGCCCCAGCATTTT. The encoded protein is CARSLPGDSENQPQHF.

The chain employs TRBV4-2 and TRBJ2-5; D perhaps matches TRBD2 (5 bases). The CDR3 loop spans 14 amino acids. The germline CDR1 and CDR2 sequences are LGHNA and YNFKEQ. The V end was cut by 1 base, the J end by 5 bases, with 11 bases between. The CDR3 reads CASSQVGVRETQYF. CDR3 DNA sequence: TGTGCCAGCAGCCAAGTCGGGGTGAGGGAGACCCAGTACTTC.

The genes are TRBV28 and TRBJ1-1, with D possibly matching TRBD1 (5 bases). The germline gives CDR1 MDHEN, CDR2 SYDVKM. Deletions cut 5 bases from V and 1 base from J, with 8 bases between. The CDR3 runs to 13 residues. CDR3 bases: TGTGCCAGCAGTACGGACACGAACACTGAAGCTTTCTTT. Amino acids: CASSTDTNTEAFF.

J is TRBJ1-2 and V is TRBV18; TRBD1 agrees at 9 bases. Germline V gene data show CDR1 as KGHSH and CDR2 as LQKENI. The CDR3 spans 16 residues. Unmatched junction bases numbered 16, after V lost 6 bases and J lost 8 bases. CDR3 nucleotide sequence: TGTGCCAGCTCGCCGGGACAGGGTCCTAGGGATGGCGGCTACACCTTC. Translating it yields CASSPGQGPRDGGYTF.

The chain links TRBV7-2 to TRBJ2-1, with TRBD2 identical over 11 bases. Germline V lookup: CDR1 SGHTA, CDR2 FQGNSA. V lost 0 bases, J lost 9 bases, and 13 bases stayed unmatched. The CDR3 totals 18 residues. The CDR3 loop reads CASSLAASGRSRISEQFF. DNA of the CDR3: TGTGCCAGCAGCTTAGCGGCTAGCGGGAGGTCGAGGATCAGTGAGCAGTTCTTC.

This chain uses TRBV12-5 with TRBJ2-7, with 8 bases matching TRBD1. Germline values: CDR1 LGHNT, CDR2 FRNRAP. This CDR3 comprises 15 residues. The J segment lost 2 bases and the V segment lost 7 bases, leaving 10 bases of the junction unmatched. The CDR3 region is CASALVPTGAYEQYF. The CDR3 coding sequence is TGTGCTAGTGCCCTGGTACCGACAGGGGCCTACGAGCAGTACTTC.

This chain links TRBV2 with TRBJ1-5; D perhaps matches TRBD1 (5 bases). The germline V and J ends were trimmed by 1 base and 7 bases, with 17 bases remaining between them. The CDR3 contains 16 residues. From germline, CDR1 is SNHLY and CDR2 FYNNEI. CDR3 bases: TGTGCCAGCAGTGAAGTCCAGGGAGCGGGGAGACAGCCCCAGCATTTT. This gives the protein CASSEVQGAGRQPQHF.

This rearrangement joins TRBV13 to TRBJ2-7, with 8 bases matching TRBD1. The germline gives CDR1 PRHDT, CDR2 FYEKMQ (reference sequence). V lost 7 bases to trimming and J lost 6 bases; unmatched junction nucleotides: 8. This CDR3 comprises 13 residues. CDR3 in DNA: TGTGCCAGCAAAAGGCAGGGGGCGTTCGAGCAGTACTTC. Its translation: CASKRQGAFEQYF.

A note on this clone: Other nucleotide sequences in the sample specify the same CDR3. The chain employs TRBV12-3 or TRBV12-4 and TRBJ1-1; the D is unclear. Trimming stripped 3 bases from V and 4 bases from J, with 6 bases between. The length of the CDR3 is 12 residues. The CDR3 sequence: CASSFPGTEAFF. In DNA, the CDR3 is TGTGCCAGCAGTTTTCCCGGCACTGAAGCTTTCTTT.

CDR3 loop: CASSPPGGRDQPQHF. The DNA for the CDR3 is TGTGCCAGCAGCCCCCCCGGGGGTAGGGATCAGCCCCAGCATTTT. The V and J genes are TRBV7-9 and TRBJ1-5, with TRBD1 as a possible D gene (5 bases). Germline CDR1 reads SEHNR; CDR2 reads FQNEAQ (reference sequence). CDR3 length: 15 residues. Trimming took 5 bases from V and 5 from J, leaving 16 bases between them.

The CDR3 DNA sequence: TGTGCCAGCAGCTTGGAAATTTGGGGGGTTTATGGCTACACCTTC. This sequence encodes CASSLEIWGVYGYTF. The chain is built from TRBV5-8 and TRBJ1-2, with a tentative D call TRBD1 (5 bases). In germline, CDR1 is SGHTS, CDR2 YDEGEE. The germline V and J ends were trimmed by 0 bases and 5 bases, with 14 bases remaining between them. The CDR3 spans 15 residues.

The chain couples TRBV7-2 to TRBJ1-6; 7 positions agree with TRBD1. Germline CDR1 and CDR2: SGHTA and FQGNSA. V trimming: 6 bases; J trimming: 0 bases; junction bases outside the gene matches: 11. CDR3 size: 18 residues. The CDR3 DNA sequence: TGTGCCAGCAGTCACGTACCGGGACAGAGCTCCTATAATTCACCCCTCCACTTT. This encodes CASSHVPGQSSYNSPLHF.

This clone was seen a single time. V usage is TRBV6-2 or TRBV6-3 and J usage is TRBJ2-3; 9 bases line up with TRBD1. The germline V gene has CDR1 MNHEY and CDR2 SVGEGT. Losses at the gene ends were 5 bases for V and 5 bases for J; bases not matched to a gene: 5. This CDR3 is built from 14 residues. CDR3 sequence (DNA): TGTGCCAGCAGTCTGGGACAGGGAGTAGATACGCAGTATTTT. It is translated as CASSLGQGVDTQYF.

The chain carries TRBV9 and TRBJ2-1, with a weak D call TRBD2 (6 bases). This CDR3 is built from 15 residues. The germline V gene encodes CDR1 SGDLS and CDR2 YYNGEE. Trimming cost V 0 bases and J 5 bases, with 12 bases left between them. The CDR3 spells CASSVAGEVHNEQFF. The CDR3 nucleotides read TGTGCCAGCAGCGTAGCCGGGGAGGTCCACAATGAGCAGTTCTTC.